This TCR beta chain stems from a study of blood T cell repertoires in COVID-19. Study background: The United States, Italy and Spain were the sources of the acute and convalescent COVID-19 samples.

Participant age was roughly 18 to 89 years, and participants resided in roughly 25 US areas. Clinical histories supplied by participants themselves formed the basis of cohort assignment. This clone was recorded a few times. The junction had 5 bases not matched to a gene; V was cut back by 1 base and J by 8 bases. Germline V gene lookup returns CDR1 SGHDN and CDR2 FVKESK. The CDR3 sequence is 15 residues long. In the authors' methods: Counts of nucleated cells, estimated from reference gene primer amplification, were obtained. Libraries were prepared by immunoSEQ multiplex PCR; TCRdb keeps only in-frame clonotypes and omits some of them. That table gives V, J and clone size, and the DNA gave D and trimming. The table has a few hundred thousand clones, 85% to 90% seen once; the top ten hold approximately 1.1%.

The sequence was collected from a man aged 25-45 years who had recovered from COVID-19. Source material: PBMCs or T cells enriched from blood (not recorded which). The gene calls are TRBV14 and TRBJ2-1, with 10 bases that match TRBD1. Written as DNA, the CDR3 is TGTGCCAGCAGCCAAGGACAGGGGGCTCTGGATGAGCAGTTCTTC. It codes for CASSQGQGALDEQFF.